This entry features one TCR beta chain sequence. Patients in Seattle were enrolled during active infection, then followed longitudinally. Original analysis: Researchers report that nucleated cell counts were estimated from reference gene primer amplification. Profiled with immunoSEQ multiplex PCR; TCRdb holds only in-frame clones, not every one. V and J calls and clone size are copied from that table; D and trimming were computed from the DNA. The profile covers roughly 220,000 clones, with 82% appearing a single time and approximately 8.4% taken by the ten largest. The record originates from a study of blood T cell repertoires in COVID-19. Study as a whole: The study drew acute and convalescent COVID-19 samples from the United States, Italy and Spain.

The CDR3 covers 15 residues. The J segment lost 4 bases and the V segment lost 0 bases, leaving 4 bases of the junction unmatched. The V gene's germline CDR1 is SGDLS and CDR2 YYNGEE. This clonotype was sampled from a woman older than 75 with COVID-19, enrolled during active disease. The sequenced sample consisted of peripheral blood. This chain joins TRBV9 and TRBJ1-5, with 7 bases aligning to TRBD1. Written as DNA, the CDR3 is TGTGCCAGCAGCGTAGGGGCAGGGGGGAATCAGCCCCAGCATTTT. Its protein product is CASSVGAGGNQPQHF. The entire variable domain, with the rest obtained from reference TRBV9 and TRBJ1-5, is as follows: DSGVTQTPKHLITATGQRVTLRCSPRSGDLSVYWYQQSLDQGLQFLIQYYNGEERAKGNILERFSAQQFPDLHSELNLSSLELGDSALYFCASSVGAGGNQPQHFGDGTRLSIL.